The source of this T cell receptor beta chain is a study of T cells in Graves' hyperthyroidism and ophthalmopathy. Findings and caveats of the study: Most thyroid-expanded clonotypes above 0.001 were also found in blood.

It was considered stable Graves' hyperthyroidism when ophthalmopathy did not progress within 18 months. From germline, CDR1 is SNHLY and CDR2 FYNNEI. The V end lost 5 bases, the J end lost 7 bases, and 23 bases lay between the germline ends. The CDR3 is 17 residues long. This clonotype was seen more than once but under ten times. Antigen unknown. Researchers took RNA transcripts and amplified the TCR beta CDR3 regions from them. TCR CDR3 regions were first amplified by RT-PCR with HTBI primers. A single record per CDR3 protein comes from TCRdb applying MiXCR to the multiplex PCR reads. The data contain 750,000 to 950,000 distinct CDR3 sequences, about two fifths of them singletons.

This clonotype was sampled from a man between 18 and 35 years old with Graves' hyperthyroidism. What was sequenced was blood. The chain joins TRBV2 to TRBJ1-4, with unresolved D. In DNA form, the CDR3 reads TGTGCCAGCAGTTATGATCCCGGCCGGCTGGGGAGTGAAAAACTGTTTTTT. This sequence encodes CASSYDPGRLGSEKLFF.